The clone carrying this T cell receptor (beta chain) was counted many times. The record originates from a study of T-cell reconstitution after alpha-beta-depleted transplantation in children. A TCRbeta library incorporating unique molecular identifiers was prepared. Each CDR3 protein is one row after TCRdb ran MiXCR on the PCR reads. Found here are a few hundred thousand distinct CDR3 sequences, 9.7% of them singletons; the top ten hold less than 6%. The CDR3 covers 16 residues. V was cut by 5 bases and J by 2 bases, with 15 bases left in between. Germline V gives CDR1 SSHAT, CDR2 FNYEAQ (reference sequence).

The sequencing here drew on PBMCs from the stem cell graft donor, taken from the stem cell graft. The TCR sequence derives from a human donor who donated a stem cell graft to a child with SCID. The chain recombines TRBV7-7 with TRBJ1-4; D perhaps matches TRBD1 (6 bases). The CDR3 spells CASSRKQGGTNEKLFF. In nucleotides, the CDR3 is TGTGCCAGCAGCCGAAAACAGGGAGGCACTAATGAAAAACTGTTTTTT.